This record covers a single T cell receptor beta chain. Its matching antigen is unknown. The CDR3 loop spans 17 amino acids. Germline assignment: CDR1 SGHNT and CDR2 YENEEA. V gave up 6 bases and J gave up 5 bases, with 23 bases separating them. TCRdb reprocessed the RT-PCR reads with MiXCR, giving one entry per CDR3 protein. The repertoire consists of 630,000 or so distinct CDR3 sequences, with 15% to 17% occurring once and the leading ten covering around 10%. The sample is drawn from a study of response to subunit inactivated influenza vaccine. Whole-study findings and limits: That few new T cells are recruited by each seasonal influenza vaccination was the authors' suggestion.

The receptor comes from a man aged 50 to 60 who received an inactivated influenza vaccine. The starting material was PBMCs from blood, obtained less than 13 days after vaccination. This rearrangement joins TRBV11-3 to TRBJ2-1; weak D call: TRBD2 (6 bases). As DNA, the CDR3 is TGTGCCAGCAGTTATCAAGGCGCGGGAAAACGGGACAATGAGCAGTTCTTC. Amino acid sequence: CASSYQGAGKRDNEQFF.